This entry is about one TCR beta chain. Its antigen is as yet unknown. The data were obtained in a study of radiation and T cells in renal cell carcinoma. Study-level points and caveats: From baseline, blood top tumor clonotypes peaked at 2 weeks post-radiation. No pretreatment tumor biopsies were available for baseline clonotypes.

The V and J ends lost 1 base and 4 bases respectively, with 7 bases between them. CDR3 size: 13 residues. CDR1 MNHEY and CDR2 SVGAGI come from the germline V gene. The protocol was immunoSEQ multiplex PCR, while the TCRdb copy is restricted to in-frame clones and leaves out a portion. This table has 70,000 or so clones, over 80% appearing once. Time point described: blood 2 weeks post-SBRT. This sample's treatment: 15 Gy SBRT to primary tumor, nephrectomy 4 weeks later. After SBRT, blood was collected at 2 and 4 weeks, plus baseline. The patient's renal cell carcinoma had clear cell pathology. The specimen comprised blood, sampled from a patient whose treatment included radiotherapy and nephrectomy. This sequence originates from a man between 60 and 75 years old with renal cell carcinoma. This sequence joins TRBV6-5 and TRBJ1-2, with no clear D. The CDR3 sequence: CASSYLTSYGYTF. In DNA, the CDR3 is TGTGCCAGCAGTTACTTAACCAGCTATGGCTACACCTTC.